The clone carrying this TCR beta chain was observed a few times. TCRdb's copy holds only in-frame clones and misses some; the assay was immunoSEQ multiplex PCR. The sample has approximately 170,000 clones; 88% are singletons. What the recovered Cohort 3 donors had was two negative PCRs, clearance, or symptom resolution. Trimming shortened V by 0 bases and J by 0 bases, and 13 bases separated the two germline ends. The CDR3 is 17 residues long. CDR1 is SGHTS, CDR2 YDEGEE, per germline. The source of the sample is a study of blood T cell repertoires in COVID-19. Study details: Whether acute or convalescent, the COVID-19 samples came from the United States, Italy and Spain.

The V and J genes are TRBV5-8 and TRBJ1-5; weak D call: TRBD1 (5 bases). This sequence was found in a woman between 18 and 30 years old who had recovered from COVID-19. Material for sequencing was PBMCs or T cells enriched from blood (not recorded which). CDR3 bases: TGTGCCAGCAGCTTGGCCGTAGACAGCTTTAGCAATCAGCCCCAGCATTTT. As protein: CASSLAVDSFSNQPQHF.